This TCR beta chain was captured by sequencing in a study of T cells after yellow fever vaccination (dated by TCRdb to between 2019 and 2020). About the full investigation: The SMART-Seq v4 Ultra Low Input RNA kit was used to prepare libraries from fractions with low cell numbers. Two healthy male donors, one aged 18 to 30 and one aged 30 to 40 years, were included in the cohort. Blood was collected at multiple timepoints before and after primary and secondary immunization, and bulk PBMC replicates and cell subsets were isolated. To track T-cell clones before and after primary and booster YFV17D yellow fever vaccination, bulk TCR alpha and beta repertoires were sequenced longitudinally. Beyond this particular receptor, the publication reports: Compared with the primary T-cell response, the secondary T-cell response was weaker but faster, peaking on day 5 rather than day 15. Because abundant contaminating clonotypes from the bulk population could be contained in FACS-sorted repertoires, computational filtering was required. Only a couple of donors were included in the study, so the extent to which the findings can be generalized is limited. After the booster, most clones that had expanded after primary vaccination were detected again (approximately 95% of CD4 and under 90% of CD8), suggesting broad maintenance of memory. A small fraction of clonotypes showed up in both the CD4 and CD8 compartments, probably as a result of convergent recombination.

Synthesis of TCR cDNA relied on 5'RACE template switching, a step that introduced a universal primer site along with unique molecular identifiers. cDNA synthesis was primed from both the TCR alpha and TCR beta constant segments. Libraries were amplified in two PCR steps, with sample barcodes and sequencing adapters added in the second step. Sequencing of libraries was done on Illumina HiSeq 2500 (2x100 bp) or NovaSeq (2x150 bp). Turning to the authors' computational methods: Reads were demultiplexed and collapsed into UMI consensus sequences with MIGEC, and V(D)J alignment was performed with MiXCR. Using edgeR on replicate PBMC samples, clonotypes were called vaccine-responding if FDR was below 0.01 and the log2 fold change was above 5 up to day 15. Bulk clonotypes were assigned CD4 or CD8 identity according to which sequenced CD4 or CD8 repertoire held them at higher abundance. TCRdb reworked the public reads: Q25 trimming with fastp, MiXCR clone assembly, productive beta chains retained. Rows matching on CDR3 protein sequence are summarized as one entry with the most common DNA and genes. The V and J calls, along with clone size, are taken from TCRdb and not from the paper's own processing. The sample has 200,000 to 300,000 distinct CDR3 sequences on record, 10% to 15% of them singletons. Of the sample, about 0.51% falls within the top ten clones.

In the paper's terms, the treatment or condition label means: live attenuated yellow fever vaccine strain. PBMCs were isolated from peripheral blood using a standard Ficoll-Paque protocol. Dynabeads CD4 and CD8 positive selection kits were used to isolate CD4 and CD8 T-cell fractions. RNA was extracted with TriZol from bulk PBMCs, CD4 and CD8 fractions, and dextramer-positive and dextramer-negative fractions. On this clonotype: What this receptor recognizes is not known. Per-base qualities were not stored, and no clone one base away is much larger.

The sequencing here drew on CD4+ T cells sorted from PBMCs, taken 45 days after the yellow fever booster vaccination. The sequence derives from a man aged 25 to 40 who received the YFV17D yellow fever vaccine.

Here is the DNA: TGTGCCAGCAGCCAAGATAATGGGGCCAACGTCCTGACTTTC. This gives the protein CASSQDNGANVLTF. Recombination joined TRBV4-2 with TRBJ2-6; confidence is insufficient to name the D gene. From its cysteine to its phenylalanine, the CDR3 spans 14 amino acids. Just CDR3 DNA is preserved here, 42 bases in frame from base 1. Looking up the germline V gene yields CDR1 LGHNA and CDR2 YNFKEQ. Trimming takes 0 bases from V and 3 bases from J, and the germline ends sit 3 bases apart.